The clone carrying this T cell receptor (beta chain) was found once. The CDR3 extends over 17 amino acids. CDR1 is KGHDR, CDR2 SFDVKD, per germline. J lost 0 bases, V lost 3 bases, and 5 bases had no gene match. This sample is drawn from a study of blood T cell repertoires in COVID-19. Authors' data handling: Cell counts per sample came from amplifying reference gene primers. The table came from immunoSEQ multiplex PCR; TCRdb's copy has only in-frame clones and leaves some out. The D gene and trimming were derived from the DNA, and the V and J assignments and clone size from that table. The sample has about 320,000 clones; 85% to 95% are singletons.

Input material: PBMCs or T cells enriched from blood (not recorded which). The TCR was taken from a young woman who had been exposed to COVID-19. The J gene is TRBJ1-5, the V gene TRBV24-1, with 9 bases matching TRBD1. The CDR3 bases are TGTGCCACCAGTGATAGGACAGGGGTTTATAGCAATCAGCCCCAGCATTTT. This translates into CATSDRTGVYSNQPQHF.